Following are 25 T cell receptor beta chains from one sample sequenced in a study of shared clonotypes between healthy human individuals. TCRdb's table, derived via immunoSEQ multiplex PCR, lists solely in-frame clones and lacks some. The sample consists of roughly 1,600,000 clones, 98% to 99% of them appearing once. The sequenced sample consisted of naive CD4+ T cells sorted from blood. Subset defined: CD45RA+ positively selected. Source of these receptors: a man younger than 40 in good health.

The chain recombines TRBV5-6 with TRBJ1-3, with no clear D. With 0 bases removed from V and 3 bases from J, the gap between germline ends came to 7 bases. CDR3 length: 14 amino acids. The germline V gene has CDR1 SGHDT and CDR2 YYEEEE. The DNA of the CDR3 is TGTGCCAGCAGCTTGGAGGACTTTGGAAACACCATATATTTT. As protein: CASSLEDFGNTIYF.

This rearrangement joins TRBV2 to TRBJ2-5, with 7 bases aligning to TRBD1. The CDR3 extends over 13 amino acids. Trimming removed 7 bases from V and 4 bases from J; junction bases left unmatched: 6. Germline V CDR1 and CDR2: SNHLY, FYNNEI. CDR3 amino acids: CASTRQGRETQYF. The CDR3 DNA is TGTGCCAGCACTCGACAGGGACGAGAGACCCAGTACTTC.

V usage is TRBV11-2 and J usage is TRBJ2-5; D is possibly TRBD2 (5 bases). Germline V gene lookup returns CDR1 SGHAT and CDR2 FQNNGV. Trimming left V 3 bases short and J 5 bases short, with 10 bases between. CDR3 length equals 13 residues. CDR3 sequence reads: CASSFGVGETQYF. In nucleotides, the CDR3 is TGTGCCAGCAGCTTCGGGGTCGGCGAGACCCAGTACTTC.

The chain couples TRBV10-1 to TRBJ2-3; D is possibly TRBD1 (5 bases). The CDR3 spans 16 residues. Germline V gene lookup returns CDR1 WNHNN and CDR2 SYGVQD (reference sequence). The V end lost 0 bases, the J end lost 1 base, and 11 bases lay between the germline ends. The CDR3 sequence: CASSESSGMGTDTQYF. CDR3 sequence (DNA): TGCGCCAGCAGTGAGTCTTCAGGGATGGGCACAGATACGCAGTATTTT.

The chain recombines TRBV6-1 with TRBJ2-7, with 7 bases matching TRBD1. The junction had 3 bases not matched to a gene; V was cut back by 1 base and J by 3 bases. CDR3 length: 14 residues. Looked up from germline, CDR1 is MNHNS and CDR2 is SASEGT. The CDR3 is CASSEVGQDYEQYF. The CDR3 bases are TGTGCCAGCAGTGAAGTCGGACAGGACTACGAGCAGTACTTC.

This sequence joins TRBV19 and TRBJ2-7; no firm D call. This CDR3 has 13 amino acids. V lost 6 bases to trimming and J lost 1 base, with 10 bases between them. The germline gives CDR1 LNHDA, CDR2 SQIVND (reference sequence). Written as DNA, the CDR3 is TGTGCCAGTAGCCAGGATATGTCCTACGAGCAGTACTTC. This sequence encodes CASSQDMSYEQYF. The full variable domain, completed using reference TRBV19 and TRBJ2-7, is DGGITQSPKYLFRKEGQNVTLSCEQNLNHDAMYWYRQDPGQGLRLIYYSQIVNDFQKGDIAEGYSVSREKKESFPLTVTSAQKNPTAFYLCASSQDMSYEQYFGPGTRLTVT.

As for this clone: The same CDR3 also results from other DNA sequences found in this sample. The chain combines TRBV7-3 with TRBJ2-3; D gene uncertain. The germline V gene encodes CDR1 SGHTA and CDR2 FQGTGA. The V gene lost 1 base and the J gene lost 6 bases, with 8 bases spanning the gap. The CDR3 covers 13 residues. For the CDR3, the DNA is TGTGCCAGCAGCTTAATTTTGGCGGATACGCAGTATTTT. It codes for CASSLILADTQYF.

V is TRBV5-1 and J is TRBJ2-3, with D possibly matching TRBD2 (6 bases). The CDR3 is 15 residues long. V lost 4 bases and J 0 bases, leaving 12 bases between the germline ends. Germline V CDR1 and CDR2: SGHRS, YFSETQ. The DNA for the CDR3 is TGCGCCAGCAGCCCGGAGGGCATCAGCACAGATACGCAGTATTTT. Translated, it gives CASSPEGISTDTQYF.

A remark on this clone: At the DNA level, this CDR3 is encoded by other sequences in the same sample as well. The chain uses TRBV10-3 and TRBJ2-3; D perhaps matches TRBD1 (5 bases). The CDR3 has 15 amino acids. V was trimmed by 0 bases and J by 3 bases, leaving 10 bases between them. The germline CDR1 and CDR2 sequences are ENHRY and SYGVKD. This CDR3 is CAISESGGATDTQYF. DNA for the CDR3: TGTGCCATCAGTGAGTCGGGTGGGGCTACAGATACGCAGTATTTT.

The J gene is TRBJ2-7, the V gene TRBV30, with D possibly called TRBD1 or TRBD2 (6 bases each). The CDR3 is made up of 15 amino acids. Looked up from germline, CDR1 is GTSNPN and CDR2 is SVGIG (reference sequence). V was trimmed by 5 bases and J by 2 bases, leaving 19 bases between them. DNA of the CDR3: TGTGCCTGGGCTGGGGGGCCGAGGATCACCTACGAGCAGTACTTC. This gives the protein CAWAGGPRITYEQYF. Filled out from reference TRBV30 and TRBJ2-7, the complete variable domain reads SQTIHQWPATLVQPVGSPLSLECTVEGTSNPNLYWYRQAAGRGLQLLFYSVGIGQISSEVPQNLSASRPQDRQFILSSKKLLLSDSGFYLCAWAGGPRITYEQYFGPGTRLTVT.

This chain joins TRBV5-1 and TRBJ1-2, with D perhaps matching TRBD1 (6 bases). Germline CDR1 and CDR2: SGHRS and YFSETQ. V lost 0 bases and J lost 8, with 14 bases in between. This CDR3 has 14 residues. DNA of the CDR3: TGCGCCAGCAGCTTGGCTCCGGGGGCGGAAGGCTACACCTTC. This gives the protein CASSLAPGAEGYTF.

This chain joins TRBV10-3 and TRBJ2-2, with 9 bases identical to TRBD2. Germline CDR1 is ENHRY and CDR2 is SYGVKD. The CDR3 sequence is 16 residues long. V was clipped by 4 bases and J by 5 bases; unmatched bases: 8. CDR3 DNA sequence: TGTGCCATCAGTGCCGTTAGCGGGAGTGCAACCGGGGAGCTGTTTTTT. This codes for CAISAVSGSATGELFF.

The J gene is TRBJ1-1, the V gene TRBV6-5, with a tentative D call TRBD1 (6 bases). In germline, CDR1 is MNHEY, CDR2 SVGAGI. V was cut by 4 bases and J by 3 bases, with 12 bases left in between. The length of the CDR3 is 14 residues. CDR3 sequence (DNA): TGTGCCAGCAGTTGGAAAGGGGGACACACTGAAGCTTTCTTT. This encodes CASSWKGGHTEAFF.

The chain recombines TRBV27 with TRBJ2-1; 7 bases match TRBD2. The CDR3 runs 15 residues. Germline values: CDR1 MNHEY, CDR2 SMNVEV (reference sequence). V shed 7 bases and J 3 bases; nucleotides not matched to a gene: 9. The CDR3 sequence is CASTRGGSIYNEQFF. CDR3 sequence (DNA): TGTGCCAGCACGAGGGGCGGGAGTATCTACAATGAGCAGTTCTTC.

The sample holds one count of this clone. The chain has TRBV14 and TRBJ2-7, with a tentative D call TRBD2 (6 bases). With 1 base removed from V and 2 bases from J, the gap between germline ends came to 15 bases. This CDR3 contains 16 residues. Germline V gene sequence: CDR1 SGHDN, CDR2 FVKESK. This CDR3 is CASSQGAAGLAYEQYF. The CDR3 DNA is TGTGCCAGCAGCCAAGGGGCGGCGGGGTTGGCCTACGAGCAGTACTTC. The whole variable domain, filled in from reference TRBV14 and TRBJ2-7, reads EAGVTQFPSHSVIEKGQTVTLRCDPISGHDNLYWYRRVMGKEIKFLLHFVKESKQDESGMPNNRFLAERTGGTYSTLKVQPAELEDSGVYFCASSQGAAGLAYEQYFGPGTRLTVT.

The rearrangement uses TRBV5-1 and TRBJ2-1; 7 nucleotides align to TRBD1. The CDR3 consists of 13 residues. Germline values: CDR1 SGHRS, CDR2 YFSETQ. Losses at the gene ends were 4 bases for V and 9 bases for J; bases not matched to a gene: 7. CDR3 sequence reads: CASSTTGDGEQFF. In nucleotides, the CDR3 is TGCGCCAGCAGCACCACAGGGGATGGTGAGCAGTTCTTC.

Only one count was recorded for this clone. V gene TRBV5-1 combines with J gene TRBJ2-7; the D gene could be TRBD1 or TRBD2 (5 bases each). CDR3 length: 13 amino acids. The germline CDR1 and CDR2 sequences are SGHRS and YFSETQ. The germline V and J ends were trimmed by 4 bases and 6 bases, with 14 bases remaining between them. CDR3 nucleotide sequence: TGCGCCAGCAGCCAAACCCGGGGCGGCGAGCAGTACTTC. This codes for CASSQTRGGEQYF.

This CDR3 reads CASSRRQNTGELFF. The CDR3, as DNA: TGTGCCAGCAGCAGAAGACAGAACACCGGGGAGCTGTTTTTT. J is TRBJ2-2 and V is TRBV9; D is unclear. V was trimmed by 4 bases and J by 1 base, leaving 8 bases between them. This CDR3 has 14 amino acids. Germline V gene sequence: CDR1 SGDLS, CDR2 YYNGEE.

The chain uses TRBV28 and TRBJ2-5; D gene uncertain. Germline assignment: CDR1 MDHEN and CDR2 SYDVKM. V dropped 3 bases and J dropped 0 bases, with 5 bases sitting between them. This CDR3 has 13 amino acids. DNA for the CDR3: TGTGCCAGCAGTTTGCAGTACCAAGAGACCCAGTACTTC. This encodes CASSLQYQETQYF.

The chain uses TRBV5-1 and TRBJ2-7, with D possibly being TRBD2 (5 bases). The germline gives CDR1 SGHRS, CDR2 YFSETQ. V shed 0 bases and J shed 2 bases, with 12 bases lying between them. This CDR3 is 15 amino acids long. The CDR3 DNA sequence: TGCGCCAGCAGCTTGGCCGTGGGAGTGACCTACGAGCAGTACTTC. Translated: CASSLAVGVTYEQYF.

This clone has a single count. The chain employs TRBV15 and TRBJ1-2; weak D call: TRBD1 (6 bases). Trimming shortened V by 1 base and J by 4 bases, and 22 bases separated the two germline ends. Germline values: CDR1 LNHNV, CDR2 YYDKDF (reference sequence). The CDR3 spans 18 residues. The CDR3 here is CATSRVRPGNRASYGYTF. The CDR3 DNA sequence: TGTGCCACCAGCAGAGTCCGACCGGGAAACAGGGCAAGCTATGGCTACACCTTC. The full variable domain, rest sourced from reference TRBV15 and TRBJ1-2, is DAMVIQNPRYQVTQFGKPVTLSCSQTLNHNVMYWYQQKSSQAPKLLFHYYDKDFNNEADTPDNFQSRRPNTSFCFLDIRSPGLGDTAMYLCATSRVRPGNRASYGYTFGSGTRLTVV.

Notes on this clone: Germline is not matched at one junction end, which may reflect a read error. The chain employs TRBV28 and TRBJ1-1; D not certain. Germline V gene data show CDR1 as MDHEN and CDR2 as SYDVKM. This CDR3 comprises 12 residues. CDR3 in amino acids: CASSLRVLSKSF. The CDR3 coding sequence is TGTGCCAGCAGTTTGCGGGTCCTATCGAAGTCCTTT.

The sample holds one count of this clone. The chain employs TRBV18 and TRBJ2-3, with D uncertain. The germline V gene has CDR1 KGHSH and CDR2 LQKENI. Trimming took 5 bases from V and 6 from J, leaving 12 bases between them. The CDR3 runs 13 residues. The CDR3 spells CASSGAIQDTQYF. DNA of the CDR3: TGTGCCAGCTCAGGAGCAATCCAGGATACGCAGTATTTT.

The rearrangement uses TRBV21-1 and TRBJ1-1. TRBV21-1 is assigned pseudogene status. CDR3 length: 15 amino acids. The CDR3 protein is CASSNRRALNTEAFF. The CDR3 DNA follows: TGTGCCAGCAGCAACCGAAGGGCACTGAACACTGAAGCTTTCTTT.

The V call is TRBV10-3, the J call TRBJ2-3, with D possibly being TRBD2 (5 bases). V lost 5 bases and J 3 bases, leaving 12 bases between the germline ends. Germline CDR1 is ENHRY and CDR2 is SYGVKD. The CDR3 is 14 residues long. CDR3 amino acids: CAISKQRTTDTQYF. CDR3 nucleotide sequence: TGTGCCATCAGTAAACAAAGGACTACAGATACGCAGTATTTT.